These 28 T cell receptor beta chains were all obtained from the same sample, sequenced in a study of cytomegalovirus exposure and HLA in healthy donors. Amplification used 60 Vbeta primers and 13 Jbeta primers. Only in-frame clones appear in the TCRdb table, and some are missing; sequencing was by immunoSEQ multiplex PCR. Among about 190,000 clones, 65% to 85% were seen once, and the ten largest hold around 1.6%. Sequences were obtained from PBMCs. Every receptor here comes from a woman aged 18-29 years in good health and CMV-seronegative.

The J gene is TRBJ1-2, the V gene TRBV4-1; 7 positions agree with TRBD1. Unmatched junction bases numbered 7, after V lost 2 bases and J lost 4 bases. The CDR3 sequence is 15 residues long. Germline V lookup: CDR1 MGHRA, CDR2 YSYEKL. The CDR3 DNA follows: TGCGCCAGCAGCCAACCCGGACAGGCCCTCTATGGCTACACCTTC. It specifies CASSQPGQALYGYTF.

The chain is built from TRBV6-5 and TRBJ2-7, with 11 bases identical to TRBD1. The V gene end was trimmed by 5 bases and the J gene end by 3 bases; junction bases not matched to a gene: 3. Germline V gives CDR1 MNHEY, CDR2 SVGAGI. This CDR3 contains 14 residues. The CDR3 reads CASSGDRGIYEQYF. The CDR3 DNA is TGTGCCAGCAGTGGGGACAGGGGGATCTACGAGCAGTACTTC.

This clone has more than one count but fewer than ten. CDR3 sequence reads: CASSWTGGPDTQYF. CDR3 coding DNA: TGCGCCAGCAGCTGGACAGGGGGTCCAGATACGCAGTATTTT. The gene calls are TRBV5-1 and TRBJ2-3; 10 bases are shared with TRBD1. This CDR3 contains 14 residues. CDR1 SGHRS and CDR2 YFSETQ come from the germline V gene. V was clipped by 3 bases and J by 4 bases; unmatched bases: 2. The full variable domain, rest sourced from reference TRBV5-1 and TRBJ2-3, is KAGVTQTPRYLIKTRGQQVTLSCSPISGHRSVSWYQQTPGQGLQFLFEYFSETQRNKGNFPGRFSGRQFSNSRSEMNVSTLELGDSALYLCASSWTGGPDTQYFGPGTRLTVL.

The chain is built from TRBV5-1 and TRBJ2-7; D might be TRBD1 (6 bases). V was cut by 4 bases and J by 7 bases, with 18 bases left in between. In germline, CDR1 is SGHRS, CDR2 YFSETQ. The CDR3 is 14 amino acids. The CDR3 loop reads CASSPGGQLGEQYF. The CDR3 bases are TGCGCCAGCAGCCCTGGAGGACAGCTGGGGGAGCAGTACTTC.

The chain uses TRBV7-8 and TRBJ1-1, with D maybe TRBD1 (6 bases). The length of the CDR3 is 16 residues. V lost 1 base and J 1 base, leaving 13 bases between the germline ends. Germline CDR1 SGHVS, CDR2 FQNEAQ. The CDR3 protein is CASSLGRWGQNTEAFF. CDR3 bases: TGTGCCAGCAGCTTAGGTCGTTGGGGGCAGAACACTGAAGCTTTCTTT.

The V call is TRBV6-5, the J call TRBJ1-6; a weak D match, TRBD1 (6 bases). The germline V gene encodes CDR1 MNHEY and CDR2 SVGAGI. The CDR3 consists of 16 residues. With 0 bases removed from V and 9 bases from J, the gap between germline ends came to 15 bases. The CDR3: CASSYSSGLGGSPLHF. In nucleotides, the CDR3 is TGTGCCAGCAGTTACTCATCAGGGCTAGGGGGTTCACCCCTCCACTTT.

The CDR3 region is CASSSDRISNQPQHF. DNA of the CDR3: TGTGCCAGCAGTAGCGACAGGATTAGCAATCAGCCCCAGCATTTT. The chain has TRBV6-5 and TRBJ1-5; the D gene is possibly TRBD1 (6 bases). The germline V and J ends were trimmed by 5 bases and 0 bases, with 11 bases remaining between them. CDR3 length: 15 amino acids. Germline CDR1 and CDR2: MNHEY and SVGAGI.

V is TRBV4-2 and J is TRBJ2-1, with 11 bases aligning to TRBD2. The CDR3 length is 16 residues. Germline V gene sequence: CDR1 LGHNA, CDR2 YNFKEQ. The ends lost 1 base at V and 6 bases at J; junction bases unmatched: 5. The DNA of the CDR3 is TGTGCCAGCAGCCAAGTAGTAGCGGGAGGGATCAATGAGCAGTTCTTC. Translated, it gives CASSQVVAGGINEQFF.

This clone occurred a few times. The rearrangement uses TRBV28 and TRBJ1-5; 9 bases line up with TRBD1. The V and J ends lost 10 bases and 2 bases, in that order; junction bases with no gene match: 18. This CDR3 spans 18 amino acids. CDR1 is MDHEN and CDR2 is SYDVKM in the germline V gene. CDR3 nucleotides: TGTGCCACCACCCAGTTGACAGGGGGAGAGGTAGGCAATCAGCCCCAGCATTTT. Protein product: CATTQLTGGEVGNQPQHF.

The chain recombines TRBV9 with TRBJ1-6; possibly TRBD1 for D (6 bases). V lost 6 bases and J lost 9, with 19 bases in between. The CDR3 loop spans 15 amino acids. Germline V gene data show CDR1 as SGDLS and CDR2 as YYNGEE. Here the CDR3 reads CASTPQDSLGSPLHF. The CDR3 DNA is TGTGCCAGCACCCCACAGGACAGCTTGGGTTCACCCCTCCACTTT. Complete variable domain (other parts from reference TRBV9 and TRBJ1-6): DSGVTQTPKHLITATGQRVTLRCSPRSGDLSVYWYQQSLDQGLQFLIQYYNGEERAKGNILERFSAQQFPDLHSELNLSSLELGDSALYFCASTPQDSLGSPLHFGNGTRLTVT.

This chain connects TRBV5-1 to TRBJ2-7; 11 bases map to TRBD1. Germline assignment: CDR1 SGHRS and CDR2 YFSETQ. J lost 6 bases, V lost 3 bases, and 8 bases had no gene match. The CDR3 spans 15 residues. This CDR3 is CASSSGQGAKGEQYF. DNA for the CDR3: TGCGCCAGCAGCTCCGGACAGGGGGCTAAAGGCGAGCAGTACTTC.

The chain joins TRBV10-2 to TRBJ2-7, with D maybe TRBD1 (6 bases). The CDR3 runs 13 residues. Germline CDR1 reads WSHSY; CDR2 reads SAAADI. V was cut by 0 bases and J by 6 bases, with 9 bases left in between. CDR3: CASSESGAGEQYF. CDR3 nucleotide sequence: TGCGCCAGCAGTGAGTCGGGGGCGGGCGAGCAGTACTTC.

This clone was recorded only once. V and J are TRBV18 and TRBJ1-2, with TRBD1 matching 7 bases. This CDR3 is 14 amino acids long. CDR1 KGHSH and CDR2 LQKENI come from the germline V gene. Trimming cost V 6 bases and J 5 bases; bases outside gene matches: 9. CDR3 sequence reads: CASSQGQVGYGYTF. The CDR3 DNA sequence: TGTGCCAGCTCTCAAGGACAGGTGGGATATGGCTACACCTTC.

The chain has TRBV30 and TRBJ1-5; the D is unclear. This CDR3 is 14 amino acids long. V lost 2 bases to trimming and J lost 7 bases, with 15 bases between them. Germline V gene lookup returns CDR1 GTSNPN and CDR2 SVGIG (reference sequence). CDR3 nucleotide sequence: TGTGCCTGGAGTACGACCGCGGGGAGGCAGCCCCAGCATTTT. Translated: CAWSTTAGRQPQHF.

This chain uses TRBV10-1 with TRBJ2-3; D remains ambiguous. V was pared by 0 bases and J by 3 bases, with 13 bases between. This CDR3 is 16 amino acids long. Germline-derived CDR1 and CDR2 are WNHNN and SYGVQD (reference sequence). CDR3 sequence: CASSESRVSVTDTQYF. CDR3 DNA: TGCGCCAGCAGTGAGTCACGGGTTTCGGTTACAGATACGCAGTATTTT.

The CDR3 nucleotides are TGTGCCAGCAGTTACTCGTCAGGGTTTGTTGTTGAAGCTTTCTTT. It yields the protein CASSYSSGFVVEAFF. The rearrangement links TRBV6-5 to TRBJ1-1, with D maybe TRBD1 (5 bases). The length of the CDR3 is 15 residues. Germline V CDR1 and CDR2: MNHEY, SVGAGI. Trimming took off 0 bases at V and 7 bases at J, with 15 bases between the two ends.

The chain recombines TRBV5-3 with TRBJ1-2; perhaps TRBD1 as D (5 bases). TRBV5-3 is known as an ORF, though its function is uncertain. Trimming pared 4 bases from V and 6 bases from J, leaving 19 bases between. The CDR3 is 15 amino acids. CDR3 protein: CARSKSGDYFNGYTF. The CDR3 DNA reads TGTGCCAGAAGCAAGAGTGGGGACTACTTTAATGGCTACACCTTC.

This clone has more than one count but fewer than ten. The J gene is TRBJ1-5, the V gene TRBV27, with 8 positions matching TRBD1. The CDR3 contains 14 residues. The germline V gene encodes CDR1 MNHEY and CDR2 SMNVEV (reference sequence). J was trimmed by 6 bases and V by 4 bases; bases with no gene match: 5. The CDR3 loop is CASSYRGGFQPQHF. Written as DNA, the CDR3 is TGTGCCAGCAGTTACAGGGGGGGGTTTCAGCCCCAGCATTTT.

This chain joins TRBV6-5 and TRBJ1-5; 8 nucleotides align to TRBD1. With 5 bases clipped from V and 6 bases from J, the junction kept 6 bases outside the gene matches. The germline CDR1 and CDR2 sequences are MNHEY and SVGAGI. CDR3 length: 14 residues. The chain's CDR3 is CASSRDRGAQPQHF. Here the CDR3 DNA reads TGTGCCAGCAGTCGTGACAGGGGAGCTCAGCCCCAGCATTTT.

The chain links TRBV15 to TRBJ2-7; D gene unclear. V gave up 4 bases and J gave up 1 base, with 8 bases separating them. Germline V CDR1 and CDR2: LNHNV, YYDKDF (reference sequence). The CDR3 runs 13 residues. The CDR3 loop is CATSTTRSYEQYF. For the CDR3, the DNA is TGTGCCACCAGCACAACACGTTCCTACGAGCAGTACTTC.

Details on this clone: It is unclear where the CDR3 begins or ends on the DNA, so no DNA is shown, and the CDR3 is as TCRdb lists it. This chain connects TRBV28 to TRBJ2-5; the listed D gene, TRBD2, was not tested against the DNA. CDR1 is MDHEN, CDR2 SYDVKM, per germline. Including both end residues, the CDR3 is 12 amino acids long. The CDR3 here is CASSTSEETQYF.

The rearrangement uses TRBV7-3 and TRBJ2-1, with 13 positions matching TRBD2. The germline V gene has CDR1 SGHTA and CDR2 FQGTGA. The ends lost 4 bases at V and 7 bases at J; junction bases unmatched: 7. This CDR3 is 16 amino acids long. The CDR3 nucleotides read TGTGCCAGCAGCTCGTTGGGACTAGCGGGAAAGAATGAGCAGTTCTTC. This sequence encodes CASSSLGLAGKNEQFF. The variable domain in full, completed from reference TRBV7-3 and TRBJ2-1, reads GAGVSQTPSNKVTEKGKYVELRCDPISGHTALYWYRQSLGQGPEFLIYFQGTGAADDSGLPNDRFFAVRPEGSVSTLKIQRTERGDSAVYLCASSSLGLAGKNEQFFGPGTRLTVL.

In its sample, this clone was seen a few times. The chain is built from TRBV5-1 and TRBJ2-7; perhaps TRBD2 as D (6 bases). The CDR3 length is 13 residues. The V end lost 6 bases, the J end lost 3 bases, and 13 bases lay between the germline ends. Germline V gene lookup returns CDR1 SGHRS and CDR2 YFSETQ. The CDR3 spells CASKPAGGYEQYF. In DNA form, the CDR3 reads TGCGCCAGCAAACCGGCCGGGGGCTACGAGCAGTACTTC.

V and J are TRBV7-2 and TRBJ1-5; D possibly corresponds to TRBD1 (5 bases). V was cut by 5 bases and J by 7 bases, with 21 bases left in between. The CDR3 covers 16 residues. CDR1 is SGHTA, CDR2 FQGNSA, per germline. In nucleotides, the CDR3 is TGTGCCAGCAGCCCCGGGGGGAGGGGAGGTGGGCAGCCCCAGCATTTT. As protein: CASSPGGRGGGQPQHF.

V and J are TRBV29-1 and TRBJ2-5, with TRBD1 matching over 10 bases. Germline V lookup: CDR1 SQVTM, CDR2 ANQGSEA. The junction had 11 bases not matched to a gene; V was cut back by 5 bases and J by 11 bases. This CDR3 is built from 13 residues. CDR3 amino acids: CSVQTGGGGVQYF. CDR3 coding DNA: TGCAGCGTTCAGACAGGGGGCGGAGGTGTGCAGTACTTC.

The V gene is TRBV27, the J gene TRBJ1-2; TRBD1 might be the D (5 bases). CDR1 and CDR2 (germline): MNHEY, SMNVEV (reference sequence). Between the trimmed V and J ends, which lost 8 bases and 5 bases, there was a span of 18 bases. This CDR3 region has 14 residues. As DNA, the CDR3 is TGTGCCAGCCGACTGGCGGGGGACCTTTATGGCTACACCTTC. This gives the protein CASRLAGDLYGYTF.

The chain recombines TRBV28 with TRBJ2-1, with 7 positions matching TRBD2. V lost 5 bases, J lost 4 bases, and 11 bases stayed unmatched. There are 16 residues in the CDR3. Germline values: CDR1 MDHEN, CDR2 SYDVKM. CDR3 coding DNA: TGTGCCAGCAGTCCCCTGGGGGAGGGCTCATACAATGAGCAGTTCTTC. Amino acid sequence: CASSPLGEGSYNEQFF.

This clone was recorded a few times. The chain is built from TRBV5-1 and TRBJ1-2; D call uncertain. Germline CDR1 and CDR2: SGHRS and YFSETQ. Trimming stripped 0 bases from V and 2 bases from J, with 8 bases between. CDR3 length: 14 residues. In DNA, the CDR3 is TGCGCCAGCAGCTTGGCCGGTGAGAACTATGGCTACACCTTC. The encoded protein is CASSLAGENYGYTF.